This is a list of T cell receptor beta chains from one sample in a study of beta chain features in type 1 diabetes. The data were produced by immunoSEQ multiplex PCR, yet TCRdb's version contains in-frame clones alone and is incomplete. The sample lists about 260,000 clones, approximately 70% occurring once. The sequencing sample was made of naive CD4+ T cells from blood. These receptors all stem from a man aged 30 to 39 in good health. CDR3s include the opening cysteine and the closing phenylalanine or tryptophan. The D gene is left open where the match is weak. Some rows have no size entry. The others give once, few or many, or a class for an expanded clone.

>TRBV29-1|.|TRBJ2-1|.
CSVEDPGPSSYNEQFF
TGCAGCGTTGAAGATCCAGGGCCGAGCTCCTACAATGAGCAGTTCTTC
>TRBV29-1|.|TRBJ2-2|.
CSVRTANTGELFF
TGCAGCGTGCGGACAGCGAACACCGGGGAGCTGTTTTTT
>TRBV10-3|TRBD2|TRBJ2-7|few
CALRASGGYEQYF
TGTGCCCTCAGGGCTAGCGGGGGTTACGAGCAGTACTTC
>TRBV30|TRBD2|TRBJ2-5|.
CAWNSGTSGRSETQYF
TGTGCCTGGAACAGCGGGACTAGCGGGAGGTCAGAGACCCAGTACTTC
>TRBV30|TRBD2|TRBJ2-5|.
CAWSSRGVAQYF
TGTGCCTGGAGCTCGCGGGGGGTCGCCCAGTACTTC
>TRBV25-1|.|TRBJ2-5|once
CASSEWAGDGETQYF
TGTGCCAGCAGTGAATGGGCAGGGGACGGGGAGACCCAGTACTTC
>TRBV7-9|.|TRBJ1-6|.
CASSRGQDNSPLHF
TGTGCCAGCAGCCGGGGACAAGATAATTCACCCCTCCACTTT
>TRBV29-1|.|TRBJ2-5|.
CSVERSGAPPKTQYF
TGCAGCGTTGAAAGGTCTGGGGCGCCGCCGAAGACCCAGTACTTC
>TRBV23-1|.|TRBJ2-5|few
CASTKRKRGGFVKETQYF
TGCGCCAGCACCAAGAGAAAGAGAGGCGGTTTCGTTAAAGAGACCCAGTACTTC
>TRBV29-1|.|TRBJ2-5|.
CSLSLGETQYF
TGCAGTCTATCGTTGGGAGAGACCCAGTACTTC
>TRBV9|TRBD2|TRBJ2-5|.
CASSVGSGRGFETQYF
TGTGCCAGCAGCGTAGGTAGCGGGAGAGGTTTCGAGACCCAGTACTTC
>TRBV7-2|.|TRBJ2-3|once
CASSTRLVGDTQYF
TGTGCCAGCAGCACGCGACTAGTTGGCGATACGCAGTATTTT
>TRBV30|.|TRBJ2-5|.
CAWSVTGSIETQYF
TGTGCCTGGAGTGTAACAGGGTCGATAGAGACCCAGTACTTC
>TRBV18|.|TRBJ2-7|.
CASSQTTASYEQYF
TGTGCCAGCTCCCAAACAACAGCTTCCTACGAGCAGTACTTC
>TRBV7-2|TRBD2|TRBJ2-1|.
CASSLPGTSGNNEQFF
TGTGCCAGCAGCTTACCCGGGACTAGCGGAAACAATGAGCAGTTCTTC
>TRBV4-1|.|TRBJ2-1|.
CASSQERQSYNEQFF
TGCGCCAGCAGCCAAGAACGACAGTCCTACAATGAGCAGTTCTTC
>TRBV7-2|.|TRBJ1-5|.
CASSLVAGRSNQPQHF
TGTGCCAGCAGTTTGGTAGCAGGGCGTAGCAATCAGCCCCAGCATTTT
>TRBV30|.|TRBJ2-1|.
CAWSLDSSSYNEQFF
TGTGCCTGGAGCTTAGACTCGAGCTCCTACAATGAGCAGTTCTTC
>TRBV5-1|.|TRBJ2-7|.
CASSLDRQFSYEQYF
TGCGCCAGCAGCTTGGACCGACAGTTCTCCTACGAGCAGTACTTC
>TRBV2|TRBD2|TRBJ2-3|.
CASSVAGSTDTQYF
TGTGCCAGCAGTGTAGCGGGGAGCACAGATACGCAGTATTTT
>TRBV30|TRBD1|TRBJ1-4|.
CAWSARTGYEKLFF
TGTGCCTGGAGCGCAAGGACAGGGTATGAAAAACTGTTTTTT
>TRBV29-1|TRBD1|TRBJ1-5|few
CSVTGTDSNQPQHF
TGCAGCGTTACCGGGACAGATAGCAATCAGCCCCAGCATTTT
>TRBV30|.|TRBJ2-1|.
CAWSGGLDNEQFF
TGTGCCTGGAGTGGGGGACTGGACAATGAGCAGTTCTTC
>TRBV30|.|TRBJ2-3|.
CAWSAWRSSTDTQYF
TGTGCCTGGAGTGCGTGGAGGTCTAGCACAGATACGCAGTATTTT
>TRBV7-2|.|TRBJ2-5|.
CASSSNGRKETQYF
TGTGCCAGCAGCTCGAACGGGAGAAAAGAGACCCAGTACTTC
>TRBV29-1|.|TRBJ2-5|.
CSVGQGGQETQYF
TGCAGCGTTGGTCAGGGAGGCCAAGAGACCCAGTACTTC
>TRBV10-3|.|TRBJ2-5|once
CAISPGGGQETQYF
TGTGCCATCAGTCCCGGTGGAGGACAAGAGACCCAGTACTTC
>TRBV4-3|.|TRBJ2-1|few
CASSQELRVGEQFF
TGCGCCAGCAGCCAGGAGCTGAGAGTGGGTGAGCAGTTCTTC
>TRBV4-3|.|TRBJ1-3|.
CASSQDSWTGNTIYF
TGCGCCAGCAGCCAAGACAGTTGGACTGGAAACACCATATATTTT
>TRBV5-1|.|TRBJ2-7|.
CASSLDYEQYF
TGCGCCAGCAGCTTGGACTACGAGCAGTACTTC
>TRBV11-2|.|TRBJ1-6|.
CASSLAGTDNSPLHF
TGTGCCAGCAGCTTAGCCGGGACGGATAATTCACCCCTCCACTTT
>TRBV6-5|TRBD2|TRBJ2-1|.
CASINLAGDYEQFF
TGTGCCAGCATCAACCTAGCGGGAGATTACGAGCAGTTCTTC
>TRBV29-1|TRBD1|TRBJ2-7|few
CSVLTGGYEQYF
TGCAGCGTACTGACAGGGGGCTACGAGCAGTACTTC
>TRBV18|TRBD1|TRBJ2-2|.
CASSPTGTGIPGELFF
TGTGCCAGCTCACCAACCGGGACAGGGATCCCCGGGGAGCTGTTTTTT
>TRBV30|.|TRBJ2-6|.
CAWRTSGANVLTF
TGTGCCTGGAGGACCTCTGGGGCCAACGTCCTGACTTTC
>TRBV29-1|.|TRBJ1-1|.
CSVAMNTEAFF
TGCAGCGTCGCGATGAACACTGAAGCTTTCTTT
>TRBV28|.|TRBJ1-3|few
CASSTGLGNTIYF
TGTGCCAGCAGTACAGGGTTGGGAAACACCATATATTTT
>TRBV29-1|TRBD1|TRBJ2-1|.
CSVGRGYNEQFF
TGCAGCGTAGGCAGGGGGTACAATGAGCAGTTCTTC
>TRBV29-1|.|TRBJ2-7|.
CSVGPGGSYEQYF
TGCAGCGTTGGGCCCGGGGGCTCCTACGAGCAGTACTTC
>TRBV11-2|.|TRBJ1-5|.
CASSTGRSNQPQHF
TGTGCCAGCAGCACGGGACGGAGCAATCAGCCCCAGCATTTT
>TRBV7-2|.|TRBJ2-5|.
CASSLKQAQYF
TGTGCCAGCAGCTTAAAGCAGGCCCAGTACTTC